This paragraph covers one T cell receptor beta chain sequence. This entry is derived from a study of blood T cell repertoires in COVID-19. The overall study: Samples came from the United States, Italy and Spain, spanning acute and convalescent COVID-19. From T cells, B-cell-depleted T cells, or PBMCs came the material, which was cDNA or gDNA.

Original data processing: Using reference gene primer amplification, nucleated cell counts were estimated. Sequenced by immunoSEQ multiplex PCR; TCRdb stores in-frame clones only, minus some. V, J and clone size reflect that table, while D and trimming were determined from the DNA. The sample carries over 95,000 clones, 70% to 90% recorded once. Germline CDR1 and CDR2: MNHEY and SMNVEV (reference sequence). This CDR3 spans 15 amino acids. J lost 0 bases, V lost 7 bases, and 2 bases had no gene match. The genes are TRBV27 and TRBJ2-2, with 10 nucleotides matching TRBD1. The sequenced sample consisted of peripheral blood. The clonotype was recovered from a man between 40 and 49 years old with acute or convalescent COVID-19. The DNA of the CDR3 is TGTGCCAGCAAGACAGGGGGCTCGAACACCGGGGAGCTGTTTTTT. As protein: CASKTGGSNTGELFF.